This entry describes one T cell receptor beta chain. The authors' processing: Amplified reference gene primers provided the basis for estimating nucleated cell counts. Method: immunoSEQ multiplex PCR; TCRdb's copy keeps in-frame clones and lacks some. The V and J calls and clone size were taken over from that table, and D and trimming were inferred from the DNA. The sample includes under 150,000 clones, 75% to 90% of them seen just once. This record comes from a study of blood T cell repertoires in COVID-19. Looking at the study overall: Material from acute and convalescent COVID-19 was sourced from the United States, Italy and Spain. Sources were T cells, B-cell-depleted T cells, or PBMCs; the material itself was cDNA or gDNA.

V lost 5 bases and J lost 10; bases outside the gene matches: 9. This CDR3 is built from 13 residues. This TCR derives from a woman between 40 and 50 years old with acute or convalescent COVID-19. Sequencing was carried out using peripheral blood. The chain uses TRBV12-3 or TRBV12-4 and TRBJ1-1, with 8 bases lining up with TRBD1. DNA for the CDR3: TGTGCCAGCAGTAGGGGACAGGCTAGGGGAGCTTTCTTT. Encoded protein: CASSRGQARGAFF.